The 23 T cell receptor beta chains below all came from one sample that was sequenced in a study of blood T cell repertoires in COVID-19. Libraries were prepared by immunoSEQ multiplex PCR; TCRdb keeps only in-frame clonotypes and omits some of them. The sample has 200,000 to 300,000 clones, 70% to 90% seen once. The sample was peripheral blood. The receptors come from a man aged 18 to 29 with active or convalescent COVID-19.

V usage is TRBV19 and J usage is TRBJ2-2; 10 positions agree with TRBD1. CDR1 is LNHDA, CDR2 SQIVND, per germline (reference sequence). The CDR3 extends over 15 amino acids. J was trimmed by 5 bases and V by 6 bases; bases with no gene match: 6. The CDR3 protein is CASRPGQGRTGELFF. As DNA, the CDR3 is TGTGCCAGTAGACCGGGACAGGGGAGGACCGGGGAGCTGTTTTTT. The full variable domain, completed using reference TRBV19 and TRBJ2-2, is DGGITQSPKYLFRKEGQNVTLSCEQNLNHDAMYWYRQDPGQGLRLIYYSQIVNDFQKGDIAEGYSVSREKKESFPLTVTSAQKNPTAFYLCASRPGQGRTGELFFGEGSRLTVL.

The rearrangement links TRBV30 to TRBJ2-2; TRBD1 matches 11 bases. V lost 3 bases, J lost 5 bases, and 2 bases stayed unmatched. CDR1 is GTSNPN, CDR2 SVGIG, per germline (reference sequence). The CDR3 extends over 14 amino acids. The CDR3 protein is CAWRGDRGTGELFF. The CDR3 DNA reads TGTGCCTGGAGGGGGGACAGGGGGACCGGGGAGCTGTTTTTT.

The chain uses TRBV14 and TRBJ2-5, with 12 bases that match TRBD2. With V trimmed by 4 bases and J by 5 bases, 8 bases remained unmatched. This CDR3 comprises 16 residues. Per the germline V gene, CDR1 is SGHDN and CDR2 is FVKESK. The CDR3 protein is CASSPASGRERETQYF. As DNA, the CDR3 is TGTGCCAGCAGCCCAGCTAGCGGGAGGGAAAGGGAGACCCAGTACTTC.

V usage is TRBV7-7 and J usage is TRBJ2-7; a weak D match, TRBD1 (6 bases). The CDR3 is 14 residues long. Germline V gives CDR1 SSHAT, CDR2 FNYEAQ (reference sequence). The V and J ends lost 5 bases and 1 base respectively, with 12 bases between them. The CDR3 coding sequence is TGTGCCAGCAGCCCGACCGACAGGTCCTACGAGCAGTACTTC. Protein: CASSPTDRSYEQYF.

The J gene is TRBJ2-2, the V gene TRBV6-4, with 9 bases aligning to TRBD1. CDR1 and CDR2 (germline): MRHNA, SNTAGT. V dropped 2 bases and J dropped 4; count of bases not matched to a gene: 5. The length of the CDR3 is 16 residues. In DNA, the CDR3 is TGTGCCAGCAGTGACCGGGGACAGGGAGGCACCGGGGAGCTGTTTTTT. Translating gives CASSDRGQGGTGELFF.

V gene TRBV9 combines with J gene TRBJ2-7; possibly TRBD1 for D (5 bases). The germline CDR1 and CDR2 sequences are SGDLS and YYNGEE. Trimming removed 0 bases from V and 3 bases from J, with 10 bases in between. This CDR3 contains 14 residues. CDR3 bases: TGTGCCAGCAGCGTAGGTGACAGAAACTACGAGCAGTACTTC. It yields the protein CASSVGDRNYEQYF.

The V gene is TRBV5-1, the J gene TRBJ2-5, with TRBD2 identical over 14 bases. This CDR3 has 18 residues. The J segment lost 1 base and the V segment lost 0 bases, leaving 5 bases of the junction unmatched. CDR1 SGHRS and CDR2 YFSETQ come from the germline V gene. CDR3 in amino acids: CASSLEGLAGVSQETQYF. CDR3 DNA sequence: TGCGCCAGCAGCTTGGAGGGACTAGCGGGGGTGTCCCAAGAGACCCAGTACTTC. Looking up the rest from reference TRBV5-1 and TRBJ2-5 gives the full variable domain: KAGVTQTPRYLIKTRGQQVTLSCSPISGHRSVSWYQQTPGQGLQFLFEYFSETQRNKGNFPGRFSGRQFSNSRSEMNVSTLELGDSALYLCASSLEGLAGVSQETQYFGPGTRLLVL.

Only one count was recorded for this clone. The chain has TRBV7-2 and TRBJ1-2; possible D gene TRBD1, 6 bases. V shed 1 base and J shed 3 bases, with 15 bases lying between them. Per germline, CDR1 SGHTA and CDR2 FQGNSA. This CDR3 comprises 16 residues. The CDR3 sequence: CASSLEAGEGDYGYTF. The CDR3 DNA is TGTGCCAGCAGCTTAGAGGCAGGGGAAGGTGACTATGGCTACACCTTC.

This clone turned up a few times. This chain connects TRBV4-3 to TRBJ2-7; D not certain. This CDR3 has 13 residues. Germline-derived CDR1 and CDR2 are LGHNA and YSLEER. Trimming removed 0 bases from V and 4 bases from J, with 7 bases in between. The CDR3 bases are TGCGCCAGCAGCCAAGATACCAGATACGAGCAGTACTTC. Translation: CASSQDTRYEQYF.

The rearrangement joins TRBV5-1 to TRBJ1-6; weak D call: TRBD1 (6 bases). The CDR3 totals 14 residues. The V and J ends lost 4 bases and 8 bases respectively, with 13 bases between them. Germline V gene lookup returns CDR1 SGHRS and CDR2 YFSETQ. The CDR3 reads CASSQGTDDSPLHF. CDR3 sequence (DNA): TGCGCCAGCAGCCAGGGGACCGACGATTCACCCCTCCACTTT.

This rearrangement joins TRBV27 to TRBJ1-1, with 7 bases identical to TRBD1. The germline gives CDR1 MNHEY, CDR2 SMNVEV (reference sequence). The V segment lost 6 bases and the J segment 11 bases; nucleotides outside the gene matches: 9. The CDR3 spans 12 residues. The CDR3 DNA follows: TGTGCCAGCAGCCCTAGACAGGGTCTGGCTTTCTTT. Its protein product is CASSPRQGLAFF.

In DNA form, the CDR3 reads TGTGCCAGCAGCTTTGGGGGACAGGGGGTTAATGAGCAGTTCTTC. It is translated as CASSFGGQGVNEQFF. The chain links TRBV7-2 to TRBJ2-1; 11 nucleotides align to TRBD1. This CDR3 has 15 residues. Looked up from germline, CDR1 is SGHTA and CDR2 is FQGNSA. V lost 3 bases, J lost 7 bases, and 5 bases stayed unmatched.

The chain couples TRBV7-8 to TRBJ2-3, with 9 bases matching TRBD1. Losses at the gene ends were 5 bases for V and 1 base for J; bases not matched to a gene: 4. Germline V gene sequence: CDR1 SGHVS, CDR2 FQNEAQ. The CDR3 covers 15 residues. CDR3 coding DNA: TGTGCCAGCAGCCCACAGGGGGCTGGCACAGATACGCAGTATTTT. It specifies CASSPQGAGTDTQYF.

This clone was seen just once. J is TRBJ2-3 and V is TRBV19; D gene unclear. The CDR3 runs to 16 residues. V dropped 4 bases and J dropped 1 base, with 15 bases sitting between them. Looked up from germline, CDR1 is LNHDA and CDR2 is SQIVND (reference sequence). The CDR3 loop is CASSRAPTRGTDTQYF. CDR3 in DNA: TGTGCCAGTAGTAGGGCCCCCACCCGCGGCACAGATACGCAGTATTTT. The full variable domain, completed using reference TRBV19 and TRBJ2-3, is DGGITQSPKYLFRKEGQNVTLSCEQNLNHDAMYWYRQDPGQGLRLIYYSQIVNDFQKGDIAEGYSVSREKKESFPLTVTSAQKNPTAFYLCASSRAPTRGTDTQYFGPGTRLTVL.

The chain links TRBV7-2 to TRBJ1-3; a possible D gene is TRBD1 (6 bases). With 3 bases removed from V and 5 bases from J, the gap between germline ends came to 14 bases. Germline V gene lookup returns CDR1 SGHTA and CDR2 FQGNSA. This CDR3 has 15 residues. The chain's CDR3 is CASSLYREGRNTIYF. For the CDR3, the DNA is TGTGCCAGCAGCTTGTACAGGGAAGGCCGAAACACCATATATTTT.

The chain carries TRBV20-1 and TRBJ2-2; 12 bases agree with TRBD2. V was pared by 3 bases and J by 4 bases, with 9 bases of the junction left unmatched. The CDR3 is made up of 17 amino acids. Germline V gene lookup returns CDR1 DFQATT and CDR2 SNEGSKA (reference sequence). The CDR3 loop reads CSASDLAGGQTTGELFF. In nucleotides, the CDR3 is TGCAGTGCTAGTGATCTAGCGGGAGGGCAGACCACCGGGGAGCTGTTTTTT.

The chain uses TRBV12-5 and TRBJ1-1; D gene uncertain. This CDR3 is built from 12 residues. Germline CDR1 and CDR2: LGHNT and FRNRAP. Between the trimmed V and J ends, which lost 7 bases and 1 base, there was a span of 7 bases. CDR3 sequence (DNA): TGTGCTAGTGTCGGAGGGAACACTGAAGCTTTCTTT. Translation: CASVGGNTEAFF. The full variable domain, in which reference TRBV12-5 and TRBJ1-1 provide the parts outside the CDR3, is DARVTQTPRHKVTEMGQEVTMRCQPILGHNTVFWYRQTMMQGLELLAYFRNRAPLDDSGMPKDRFSAEMPDATLATLKIQPSEPRDSAVYFCASVGGNTEAFFGQGTRLTVV.

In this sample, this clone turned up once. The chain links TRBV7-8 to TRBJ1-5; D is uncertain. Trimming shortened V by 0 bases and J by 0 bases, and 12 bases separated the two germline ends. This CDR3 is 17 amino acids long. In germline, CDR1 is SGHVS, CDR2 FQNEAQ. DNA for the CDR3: TGTGCCAGCAGCTTAGCGTTCCGGAGTCTTAGCAATCAGCCCCAGCATTTT. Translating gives CASSLAFRSLSNQPQHF.

CDR3 region: CASRGGAGGPLNEQFF. Written as DNA, the CDR3 is TGTGCCAGTAGAGGGGGAGCGGGAGGGCCTTTAAATGAGCAGTTCTTC. The rearrangement uses TRBV19 and TRBJ2-1; 10 bases agree with TRBD2. Losses at the gene ends were 6 bases for V and 7 bases for J; bases not matched to a gene: 12. From germline, CDR1 is LNHDA and CDR2 SQIVND (reference sequence). This CDR3 spans 16 amino acids.

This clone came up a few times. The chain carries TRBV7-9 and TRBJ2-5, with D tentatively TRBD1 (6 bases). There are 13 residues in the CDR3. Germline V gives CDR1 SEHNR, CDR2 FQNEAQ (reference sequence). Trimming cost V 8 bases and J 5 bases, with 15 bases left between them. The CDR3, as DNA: TGTGCCAGCCACCCACAGGGACGGGAGACCCAGTACTTC. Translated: CASHPQGRETQYF. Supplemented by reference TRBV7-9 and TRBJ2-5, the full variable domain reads DTGVSQNPRHKITKRGQNVTFRCDPISEHNRLYWYRQTLGQGPEFLTYFQNEAQLEKSRLLSDRFSAERPKGSFSTLEIQRTEQGDSAMYLCASHPQGRETQYFGPGTRLLVL.

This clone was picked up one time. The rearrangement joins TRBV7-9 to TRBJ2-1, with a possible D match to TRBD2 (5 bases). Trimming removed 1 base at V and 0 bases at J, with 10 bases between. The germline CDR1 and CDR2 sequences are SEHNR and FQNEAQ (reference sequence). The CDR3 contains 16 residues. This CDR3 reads CASSLGVGSSYNEQFF. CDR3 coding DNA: TGTGCCAGCAGCTTAGGAGTAGGGAGCTCCTACAATGAGCAGTTCTTC.

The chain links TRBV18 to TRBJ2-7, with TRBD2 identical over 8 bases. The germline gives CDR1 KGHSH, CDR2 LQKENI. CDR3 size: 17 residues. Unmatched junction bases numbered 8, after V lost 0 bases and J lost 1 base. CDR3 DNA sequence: TGTGCCAGCTCACCACCCGGTCGGGGGGGAAAATCCTACGAGCAGTACTTC. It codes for CASSPPGRGGKSYEQYF.

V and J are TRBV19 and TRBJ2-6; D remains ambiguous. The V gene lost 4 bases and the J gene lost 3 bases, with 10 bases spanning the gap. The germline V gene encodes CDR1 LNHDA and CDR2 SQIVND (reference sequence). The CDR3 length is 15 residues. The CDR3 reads CASSSPAYGANVLTF. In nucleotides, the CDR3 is TGTGCCAGTAGTAGTCCAGCGTATGGGGCCAACGTCCTGACTTTC.